The rows below give T cell receptor beta chains drawn from one sample of a study of CD8 T cells in ankylosing spondylitis. MiXCR, run by TCRdb on the 5' RACE reads, gives a single entry per CDR3 protein. The table includes 250,000 to 400,000 distinct CDR3 sequences, about 9.9% detected once. Specimen: blood, either unsorted or a sorted T cell fraction (not recorded which). The receptors were sampled from a female donor with ankylosing spondylitis or in good health (not recorded which). Both conserved end residues are part of each CDR3. D genes are given only for firm matches. Expanded clones get a size class; other rows say once, few or many, or leave the size out.

abundance: NA; j_gene: TRBJ1-2; d_gene: NA; v_gene: TRBV13; CDR3nt: TGTGCCAGCACCAGGGAAGGGGGTTTGTATGGCTACACCTTC; CDR3aa: CASTREGGLYGYTF
abundance: many; j_gene: TRBJ1-2; d_gene: NA; v_gene: TRBV5-1; CDR3nt: TGCGCCAGCAGCCCAACATCGACGCCTAGCTATGGCTACACCTTC; CDR3aa: CASSPTSTPSYGYTF
abundance: few; j_gene: TRBJ1-2; d_gene: NA; v_gene: TRBV5-5; CDR3nt: TGTGCCAGCAGCTCTTTCGCGCAGAACTATGGCTACACCTTC; CDR3aa: CASSSFAQNYGYTF
abundance: NA; j_gene: TRBJ1-5; d_gene: NA; v_gene: TRBV7-8; CDR3nt: TGTGCCAGCAGCTCATCCGGGGGAAAGCCCCAGCATTTT; CDR3aa: CASSSSGGKPQHF
abundance: few; j_gene: TRBJ2-5; d_gene: NA; v_gene: TRBV20-1; CDR3nt: TGCAGTTCCATCTGGACTACACAAGAGACCCAGTACTTC; CDR3aa: CSSIWTTQETQYF
abundance: many; j_gene: TRBJ2-7; d_gene: NA; v_gene: TRBV29-1; CDR3nt: TGCAGCGTCGCTGAGGGGACTTACGAGCAGTACTTC; CDR3aa: CSVAEGTYEQYF
abundance: many; j_gene: TRBJ1-4; d_gene: NA; v_gene: TRBV5-1; CDR3nt: TGCGCCAGCAGCTTGGAGGATGAAAAACTGTTTTTT; CDR3aa: CASSLEDEKLFF
abundance: few; j_gene: TRBJ2-7; d_gene: NA; v_gene: TRBV2; CDR3nt: TGTGCCAGCGGGTCCCGAACAGTGGGCGAGCAGTACTTC; CDR3aa: CASGSRTVGEQYF
abundance: NA; j_gene: TRBJ2-1; d_gene: TRBD2; v_gene: TRBV27; CDR3nt: TGTGCCAGCAGAAGGAGCGGGGGGGCATCCTACAATGAGCAGTTCTTC; CDR3aa: CASRRSGGASYNEQFF
abundance: many; j_gene: TRBJ2-1; d_gene: NA; v_gene: TRBV12-3/TRBV12-4; CDR3nt: TGTGCCAGCAGCCAGAGGCTCGAGGGTGAGCAGTTCTTC; CDR3aa: CASSQRLEGEQFF
abundance: few; j_gene: TRBJ2-2; d_gene: TRBD2; v_gene: TRBV5-5; CDR3nt: TGTGCCAGCAGCTTGGTTCCTAGCGGGGGGTCGAACACCGGGGAGCTGTTTTTT; CDR3aa: CASSLVPSGGSNTGELFF
abundance: NA; j_gene: TRBJ2-1; d_gene: TRBD2; v_gene: TRBV27; CDR3nt: TGTGCCAGCAATCTAAGAGGAGGAACTAGCGGGGGAGCCAATGAGCAGTTCTTC; CDR3aa: CASNLRGGTSGGANEQFF
abundance: NA; j_gene: TRBJ2-1; d_gene: TRBD1; v_gene: TRBV7-3; CDR3nt: TGTGCCAGCAGCTCAGGACAGGGGAACAATGAGCAGTTCTTC; CDR3aa: CASSSGQGNNEQFF
abundance: many; j_gene: TRBJ1-2; d_gene: TRBD1; v_gene: TRBV6-8; CDR3nt: TGTGCCAGCAGTTACGTACCGGACAGGGGCCCCTATGGCTACACCTTC; CDR3aa: CASSYVPDRGPYGYTF
abundance: few; j_gene: TRBJ1-5; d_gene: NA; v_gene: TRBV7-9; CDR3nt: TGTGCCAGCAGCTTAGAGGGGATCGGTCAGCCCCAGCATTTT; CDR3aa: CASSLEGIGQPQHF
abundance: many; j_gene: TRBJ2-1; d_gene: TRBD1; v_gene: TRBV9; CDR3nt: TGTGCCAGCAGCGTCCGACAGGGAAACAATGAGCAGTTCTTC; CDR3aa: CASSVRQGNNEQFF
abundance: many; j_gene: TRBJ2-1; d_gene: NA; v_gene: TRBV20-1; CDR3nt: TGCAGTGCTAGAGATAACAGGGAGGCTCTTTTTACCCATGAGCAGTTCTTC; CDR3aa: CSARDNREALFTHEQFF
abundance: many; j_gene: TRBJ1-4; d_gene: NA; v_gene: TRBV4-1; CDR3nt: TGCGCCAGCAGCCAAGATGGAACAGAGGTTGAAAAACTGTTTTTT; CDR3aa: CASSQDGTEVEKLFF
abundance: NA; j_gene: TRBJ1-1; d_gene: TRBD1; v_gene: TRBV15; CDR3nt: TGTGCCACCAGCAGAGACAGGGGGCGGGTAACTGAAGCTTTCTTT; CDR3aa: CATSRDRGRVTEAFF
abundance: many; j_gene: TRBJ2-1; d_gene: TRBD2; v_gene: TRBV5-5; CDR3nt: TGTGCCAGCAGCTGGGGAGGGACTAGCTTTGGGGAGCAGTTCTTC; CDR3aa: CASSWGGTSFGEQFF
abundance: many; j_gene: TRBJ2-7; d_gene: NA; v_gene: TRBV10-3; CDR3nt: TGTGCCATCAGTGAGTCCCCCTACGAGCAGTACTTC; CDR3aa: CAISESPYEQYF
abundance: many; j_gene: TRBJ2-1; d_gene: TRBD1; v_gene: TRBV20-1; CDR3nt: TGCAGTGCTACCCTACTGACAGGGTTCGTCAATGAGCAGTTCTTC; CDR3aa: CSATLLTGFVNEQFF
abundance: many; j_gene: TRBJ2-7; d_gene: NA; v_gene: TRBV12-3/TRBV12-4; CDR3nt: TGTGCCAGCAGCCTACGCCCTAAGCCATACGAGCAGTACTTC; CDR3aa: CASSLRPKPYEQYF
abundance: few; j_gene: TRBJ2-1; d_gene: NA; v_gene: TRBV6-5; CDR3nt: TGTGCCAGCAGTTCCCGGGACTGGAGCTCCTACAATGAGCAGTTCTTC; CDR3aa: CASSSRDWSSYNEQFF
abundance: many; j_gene: TRBJ2-1; d_gene: TRBD2; v_gene: TRBV5-5; CDR3nt: TGTGCCAGCAGCTCTAGCGGGGGGGCCAATGAGCAGTTCTTC; CDR3aa: CASSSSGGANEQFF
abundance: few; j_gene: TRBJ1-2; d_gene: NA; v_gene: TRBV12-3/TRBV12-4; CDR3nt: TGTGCCAGCAGTTTAGACGTCTATGGCGACACCTTC; CDR3aa: CASSLDVYGDTF
abundance: many; j_gene: TRBJ2-7; d_gene: NA; v_gene: TRBV20-1; CDR3nt: TGCAGTCCCAAGGAGTTTAAGGAGCAGTACTTC; CDR3aa: CSPKEFKEQYF
abundance: many; j_gene: TRBJ2-1; d_gene: NA; v_gene: TRBV11-1; CDR3nt: TGTGCCAGCAGCTTAGATACGTCCCAGGGGACCCGTGAGCAGTTCTTC; CDR3aa: CASSLDTSQGTREQFF
abundance: NA; j_gene: TRBJ1-2; d_gene: TRBD1; v_gene: TRBV20-1; CDR3nt: TGCAGTGCTAGAGCCACAGGGGACTATGGCTACACCTTC; CDR3aa: CSARATGDYGYTF
abundance: many; j_gene: TRBJ2-7; d_gene: NA; v_gene: TRBV18; CDR3nt: TGTGCCAGCTCACCACTGGGGAACTCCTACGAGCAGTACTTC; CDR3aa: CASSPLGNSYEQYF
abundance: NA; j_gene: TRBJ2-7; d_gene: NA; v_gene: TRBV5-1; CDR3nt: TGCGCCAGCAGCCCCGATCTTGGGCGAAGCTCCTACGAGCAGTACTTC; CDR3aa: CASSPDLGRSSYEQYF
abundance: many; j_gene: TRBJ1-5; d_gene: TRBD1; v_gene: TRBV5-1; CDR3nt: TGCGCCAGCAGAACAGGGGATCATCAGCCCCAGCATTTT; CDR3aa: CASRTGDHQPQHF
abundance: many; j_gene: TRBJ1-3; d_gene: NA; v_gene: TRBV7-2; CDR3nt: TGTGCCAGCAGCTTGGGGGGGACACCTGGAAACACCATATATTTT; CDR3aa: CASSLGGTPGNTIYF
abundance: many; j_gene: TRBJ1-5; d_gene: NA; v_gene: TRBV29-1; CDR3nt: TGCAGCGTTGAAGGCACGACAGAGGGTCAGCCCCAGCATTTT; CDR3aa: CSVEGTTEGQPQHF
abundance: many; j_gene: TRBJ1-1; d_gene: NA; v_gene: TRBV12-3/TRBV12-4; CDR3nt: TGTGCCAGCAATTCGGGTCACCTTGAAGCTTTCTTT; CDR3aa: CASNSGHLEAFF
abundance: NA; j_gene: TRBJ2-7; d_gene: TRBD2; v_gene: TRBV30; CDR3nt: TGTGCCTGGGTCGGGACTAGCTTACCCTACGAGCAGTACTTC; CDR3aa: CAWVGTSLPYEQYF
abundance: many; j_gene: TRBJ1-5; d_gene: NA; v_gene: TRBV20-1; CDR3nt: TGCAGTGCTACTCCCATCGGAAGCAATCAGCCCCAGCATTTT; CDR3aa: CSATPIGSNQPQHF
abundance: few; j_gene: TRBJ2-7; d_gene: TRBD2; v_gene: TRBV20-1; CDR3nt: TGCAGTGCCAGGACGGGAGGGGTCTACGAGCAGTACTTC; CDR3aa: CSARTGGVYEQYF
abundance: many; j_gene: TRBJ2-2; d_gene: NA; v_gene: TRBV11-2; CDR3nt: TGTGCCAGCAGCTTACCGGGGTACGGCGGGGAGCTGTTTTTT; CDR3aa: CASSLPGYGGELFF
abundance: many; j_gene: TRBJ2-3; d_gene: NA; v_gene: TRBV20-1; CDR3nt: TGCAGTGTTCGCTTGACAGATACGCAGTATTTT; CDR3aa: CSVRLTDTQYF
abundance: many; j_gene: TRBJ1-5; d_gene: NA; v_gene: TRBV5-6; CDR3nt: TGTGCCAGCAGCTTTAAGGGAAACAATCAGCCCCAGCATTTT; CDR3aa: CASSFKGNNQPQHF
abundance: few; j_gene: TRBJ2-1; d_gene: NA; v_gene: TRBV19; CDR3nt: TGTGCCAGTAGCAGACTAGTCTACAATGAGCAGTTCTTC; CDR3aa: CASSRLVYNEQFF
abundance: many; j_gene: TRBJ2-7; d_gene: NA; v_gene: TRBV3-1; CDR3nt: TGTGCCAGCAGCCACCTCCGGACCCCTTACGAGCAGTACTTC; CDR3aa: CASSHLRTPYEQYF
abundance: few; j_gene: TRBJ2-1; d_gene: NA; v_gene: TRBV18; CDR3nt: TGTGCCAGCTCACCAATGGACCAAAACAATGAGCAGTTCTTC; CDR3aa: CASSPMDQNNEQFF
abundance: many; j_gene: TRBJ1-4; d_gene: TRBD1; v_gene: TRBV12-3/TRBV12-4; CDR3nt: TGTGCCAGCACACGGACAGGGGGCCCCATCATTAATGAAAAACTGTTTTTT; CDR3aa: CASTRTGGPIINEKLFF
abundance: many; j_gene: TRBJ2-3; d_gene: TRBD2; v_gene: TRBV20-1; CDR3nt: TGCAGTGCTAGGAGCGGGGGGGCGGTAGATACGCAGTATTTT; CDR3aa: CSARSGGAVDTQYF
abundance: many; j_gene: TRBJ1-1; d_gene: NA; v_gene: TRBV5-1; CDR3nt: TGCGCCAGCAGCTTGGTGGTCGCGGACACTGAAGCTTTCTTT; CDR3aa: CASSLVVADTEAFF
abundance: many; j_gene: TRBJ1-4; d_gene: NA; v_gene: TRBV25-1; CDR3nt: TGTGCCAGCAGTCTAAGCCAGGGTTTGGCTGAAAAACTGTTTTTT; CDR3aa: CASSLSQGLAEKLFF
abundance: few; j_gene: TRBJ2-7; d_gene: NA; v_gene: TRBV5-1; CDR3nt: TGCGCCAGCAGCCTTGAGGGTTTCAACGAGCAGTACTTC; CDR3aa: CASSLEGFNEQYF
abundance: many; j_gene: TRBJ2-1; d_gene: NA; v_gene: TRBV9; CDR3nt: TGTGCCAGCAGCGCGGCGGCAGTCACCTACAATGAGCAGTTCTTC; CDR3aa: CASSAAAVTYNEQFF
abundance: few; j_gene: TRBJ1-3; d_gene: NA; v_gene: TRBV28; CDR3nt: TGTGCCAGCAGTAATGGGGTTCTAGGAAACACCATATATTTT; CDR3aa: CASSNGVLGNTIYF
abundance: NA; j_gene: TRBJ2-1; d_gene: NA; v_gene: TRBV19; CDR3nt: TGTGCCAGTAGTGGCCCCGGGACAATTTACAATGAGCAGTTCTTC; CDR3aa: CASSGPGTIYNEQFF
abundance: few; j_gene: TRBJ2-7; d_gene: TRBD1; v_gene: TRBV19; CDR3nt: TGTGCCAGTAGTATAGTCTTGGGACAGGGCGGCGAGCAGTACTTC; CDR3aa: CASSIVLGQGGEQYF